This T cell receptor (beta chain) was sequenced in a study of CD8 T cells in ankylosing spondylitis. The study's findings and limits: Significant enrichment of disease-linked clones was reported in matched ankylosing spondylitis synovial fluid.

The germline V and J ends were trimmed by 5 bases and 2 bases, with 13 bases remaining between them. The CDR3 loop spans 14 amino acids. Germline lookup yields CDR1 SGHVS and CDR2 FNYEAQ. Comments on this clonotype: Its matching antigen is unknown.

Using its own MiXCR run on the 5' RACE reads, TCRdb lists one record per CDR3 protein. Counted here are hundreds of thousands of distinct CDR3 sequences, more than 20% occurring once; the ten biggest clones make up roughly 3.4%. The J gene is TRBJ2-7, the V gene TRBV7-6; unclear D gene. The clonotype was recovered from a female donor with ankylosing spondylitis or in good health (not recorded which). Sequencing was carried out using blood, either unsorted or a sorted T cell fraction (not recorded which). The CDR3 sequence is CASSPGDGTYEQYF. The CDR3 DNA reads TGTGCCAGCAGCCCAGGCGATGGAACCTACGAGCAGTACTTC.